This T cell receptor beta chain originates from a study of T cell changes during pregnancy in multiple sclerosis. The data were produced by immunoSEQ multiplex PCR, yet TCRdb's version contains in-frame clones alone and is incomplete. The table lists 55,000 to 95,000 clones, approximately 94% of them singletons. V was trimmed by 6 bases and J by 6 bases, leaving 13 bases between them. Germline CDR1 and CDR2: SGHNT and YYREEE (reference sequence). The CDR3 is made up of 12 amino acids. This receptor was obtained from a female donor in good health, enrolled as a control in a pregnancy study. The chain employs TRBV5-4 and TRBJ2-7; tentative D call: TRBD2 (6 bases). The sample here was peripheral blood, taken in the second trimester of pregnancy. The chain's CDR3 is CASNLWGGEQYF. DNA of the CDR3: TGTGCCAGCAACCTGTGGGGAGGCGAGCAGTACTTC.